The 21 T cell receptor beta chains listed next were all sequenced from one sample in a study of breast tumors, draining lymph nodes, adjacent tissues. TCRdb reprocessed the multiplex PCR reads via MiXCR and lists one record per CDR3 protein. The sample lists some 100,000 distinct CDR3 sequences, approximately 22% occurring once. Axillary draining lymph nodes of breast cancer patients supplied the node samples. Sequencing was done on a sample of axillary lymph node tissue. The receptors shown here come from a female donor with breast cancer. Some clones in this sample may be carry-over from other donors' samples.

This clonotype was detected ten times or more. This chain uses TRBV19 with TRBJ2-1; 11 bases fit TRBD2. The J segment lost 7 bases and the V segment lost 4 bases, leaving 3 bases of the junction unmatched. The CDR3 consists of 14 residues. Germline CDR1 and CDR2: LNHDA and SQIVND (reference sequence). In nucleotides, the CDR3 is TGTGCCAGTAGTACTAGCGGGGGGATGAATGAGCAGTTCTTC. Its protein is CASSTSGGMNEQFF.

Turning to this clonotype: This may stem from a read error, because a much larger clone lies one nucleotide away. This rearrangement joins TRBV5-6 to TRBJ2-1; D gene uncertain. From germline, CDR1 is SGHDT and CDR2 YYEEEE. Trimming cost V 3 bases and J 5 bases, with 15 bases left between them. The CDR3 is 15 residues long. The CDR3, as DNA: TGTGCCAGCAGCTCTGGCCCAGGCGACCACAATGAGCAGTTCTTC. This translates into CASSSGPGDHNEQFF.

This clonotype showed up many times. V and J are TRBV10-3 and TRBJ2-1, with a weak D call TRBD1 (6 bases). From germline, CDR1 is ENHRY and CDR2 SYGVKD. V gave up 7 bases and J gave up 6 bases, with 7 bases separating them. The CDR3 has 11 amino acids. CDR3 loop: CAIKQGNEQFF. CDR3 sequence (DNA): TGTGCCATCAAACAGGGCAATGAGCAGTTCTTC.

V gene TRBV5-1 combines with J gene TRBJ1-1; 7 bases align to TRBD1. After removal of 3 bases from V and 0 bases from J, the junction contained 2 bases not matched to a gene. CDR3 size: 14 residues. The germline V gene has CDR1 SGHRS and CDR2 YFSETQ. The CDR3 loop reads CASSSTGMNTEAFF. The CDR3 bases are TGCGCCAGCAGCTCGACAGGGATGAACACTGAAGCTTTCTTT.

This clonotype was recorded many times. This chain uses TRBV5-1 with TRBJ2-7, with no clear D. V dropped 4 bases and J dropped 5 bases, with 13 bases sitting between them. The CDR3 is made up of 13 amino acids. Germline CDR1 and CDR2: SGHRS and YFSETQ. The CDR3 DNA follows: TGCGCCAGCAGCCTCCCGGACGGTGACGAGCAGTACTTC. This translates into CASSLPDGDEQYF.

This clonotype was picked up many times. This chain links TRBV20-1 with TRBJ1-4; D remains unclear. Germline loops: CDR1 DFQATT, CDR2 SNEGSKA (reference sequence). V gave up 1 base and J gave up 7 bases, with 13 bases separating them. The CDR3 extends over 14 amino acids. CDR3 in DNA: TGCAGTGCTAGAGCGGAAGGTTTATTTGAAAAACTGTTTTTT. Protein sequence: CSARAEGLFEKLFF.

In this sample, this clonotype turned up many times. The V call is TRBV9, the J call TRBJ2-5; either TRBD1 or TRBD2 may supply D (5 bases each). Trimming took 0 bases from V and 5 from J, leaving 14 bases between them. This CDR3 is 15 amino acids long. Germline CDR1 is SGDLS and CDR2 is YYNGEE. The CDR3 here is CASSVERGAGETQYF. CDR3 coding DNA: TGTGCCAGCAGCGTAGAAAGAGGGGCCGGGGAGACCCAGTACTTC. Using reference TRBV9 and TRBJ2-5 for the parts outside the CDR3, the full variable domain is DSGVTQTPKHLITATGQRVTLRCSPRSGDLSVYWYQQSLDQGLQFLIQYYNGEERAKGNILERFSAQQFPDLHSELNLSSLELGDSALYFCASSVERGAGETQYFGPGTRLLVL.

The table lists this clonotype with many counts. The V gene is TRBV10-3, the J gene TRBJ2-1, with 11 bases that match TRBD1. Germline lookup yields CDR1 ENHRY and CDR2 SYGVKD. CDR3 size: 13 residues. The V gene end was trimmed by 7 bases and the J gene end by 8 bases; junction bases not matched to a gene: 4. CDR3 amino acids: CAIKRTGGDEQFF. For the CDR3, the DNA is TGTGCCATCAAGCGGACAGGGGGCGATGAGCAGTTCTTC.

This clonotype has a count of ten or more. The chain carries TRBV25-1 and TRBJ1-3; D remains unclear. Per germline, CDR1 MGHDK and CDR2 SYGVNS. CDR3 length: 14 residues. The germline V and J ends were trimmed by 8 bases and 0 bases, with 11 bases remaining between them. CDR3 coding DNA: TGTGCCAGCGCCGACATAGACTCTGGAAACACCATATATTTT. It translates to CASADIDSGNTIYF.

In its sample, this clonotype was seen many times. CDR3 DNA: TGTGCCAGCAGCCAAATTAGCGGGATTGGCGGGGAGCTGTTTTTT. Protein sequence: CASSQISGIGGELFF. The chain uses TRBV14 and TRBJ2-2, with 8 bases aligning to TRBD2. The CDR3 has 15 residues. With V trimmed by 2 bases and J by 7 bases, 6 bases remained unmatched. The V gene's germline CDR1 is SGHDN and CDR2 FVKESK. Drawing the rest from reference TRBV14 and TRBJ2-2, the complete variable domain is EAGVTQFPSHSVIEKGQTVTLRCDPISGHDNLYWYRRVMGKEIKFLLHFVKESKQDESGMPNNRFLAERTGGTYSTLKVQPAELEDSGVYFCASSQISGIGGELFFGEGSRLTVL.

This clonotype was recorded at least ten times. The gene calls are TRBV9 and TRBJ2-3; unclear D gene. Germline CDR1 reads SGDLS; CDR2 reads YYNGEE. Deletions cut 0 bases from V and 0 bases from J, with 11 bases between. The CDR3 runs 16 residues. The CDR3 DNA reads as TGTGCCAGCAGCGTAGGACTTACAGCTAGCACAGATACGCAGTATTTT. Its translation: CASSVGLTASTDTQYF.

As for this clonotype: The conserved phenylalanine or tryptophan is not found at the CDR3 terminus, so this likely reflects a read error. The DNA is omitted, as the CDR3 cannot be located on it reliably, and the CDR3 follows TCRdb's listing. This rearrangement joins TRBV6-1 to TRBJ2-7. The germline V gene encodes CDR1 MNHNS and CDR2 SASEGT. The CDR3 numbers 13 amino acids, ends counted. CDR3 sequence reads: CASSESQAYEQYS.

This clonotype has a handful of counts. V is TRBV18 and J is TRBJ1-5, with D perhaps matching TRBD1 (6 bases). V dropped 4 bases and J dropped 5 bases, with 15 bases sitting between them. Per the germline V gene, CDR1 is KGHSH and CDR2 is LQKENI. CDR3 length: 15 residues. The CDR3 region has the DNA TGTGCCAGCTCACAATCATCAGGGGACTATCAGCCCCAGCATTTT. It encodes CASSQSSGDYQPQHF.

In this sample, this clonotype turned up many times. The chain carries TRBV24-1 and TRBJ2-7, with a possible D match to TRBD1 (7 bases). The V gene lost 2 bases and the J gene lost 2 bases, with 15 bases spanning the gap. This CDR3 has 16 amino acids. Germline CDR1 KGHDR, CDR2 SFDVKD. The CDR3 DNA reads TGTGCCACCAGTGATTCTGGCGGGACAGATACCTACGAGCAGTACTTC. Translating gives CATSDSGGTDTYEQYF.

Ten or more counts support this clonotype. V is TRBV24-1 and J is TRBJ2-1; TRBD1 matches at 7 bases. Losses at the gene ends were 0 bases for V and 12 bases for J; bases not matched to a gene: 16. Germline V gives CDR1 KGHDR, CDR2 SFDVKD. The CDR3 has 17 residues. Here the CDR3 DNA reads TGTGCCACCAGTGATTTGCCCCATTGGGAGCAGGGGGTGAGGCAGTTCTTC. Protein: CATSDLPHWEQGVRQFF.

The table lists this clonotype with many counts. This sequence joins TRBV20-1 and TRBJ2-1, with 14 bases aligning to TRBD2. This CDR3 is 15 amino acids long. Germline assignment: CDR1 DFQATT and CDR2 SNEGSKA (reference sequence). With 5 bases clipped from V and 8 bases from J, the junction kept 8 bases outside the gene matches. CDR3 DNA: TGCAGTGCTCCATCTTTGACTAGCGGGAGGGATGAGCAGTTCTTC. The encoded protein is CSAPSLTSGRDEQFF.

This clonotype appeared many times. The rearrangement joins TRBV5-5 to TRBJ2-7; D is perhaps TRBD1 (6 bases). CDR1 and CDR2 (germline): SGHKS, YYEKEE (reference sequence). Trimming shortened V by 8 bases and J by 5 bases, and 14 bases separated the two germline ends. The length of the CDR3 is 12 residues. The CDR3 region has the DNA TGTGCCAGGGGGGCAGGGAAAGACGAGCAGTACTTC. Protein product: CARGAGKDEQYF.

This clonotype came up many times. The chain couples TRBV2 to TRBJ2-7, with a weak D call TRBD1 (5 bases). Germline CDR1 reads SNHLY; CDR2 reads FYNNEI. The CDR3 covers 14 residues. V dropped 3 bases and J dropped 3 bases, with 12 bases sitting between them. The CDR3 spells CASSDGRGLYEQYF. The CDR3 DNA reads TGTGCCAGCAGTGACGGAAGGGGCCTCTACGAGCAGTACTTC.

At least ten counts were recorded for this clonotype. The chain links TRBV12-3 or TRBV12-4 to TRBJ1-2; the D gene is possibly TRBD1 (6 bases). Trimming stripped 1 base from V and 5 bases from J, with 14 bases between. The CDR3 extends over 15 amino acids. The CDR3 bases are TGTGCCAGCAGTTTAGTCGGGGGGCGAGGGTATGGCTACACCTTC. Translation: CASSLVGGRGYGYTF.

This clonotype has at least ten counts. The chain joins TRBV11-2 to TRBJ2-1, with D possibly TRBD1 on 6 matching bases. Trimming shortened V by 1 base and J by 5 bases, and 15 bases separated the two germline ends. Germline-derived CDR1 and CDR2 are SGHAT and FQNNGV. CDR3 length equals 16 residues. DNA for the CDR3: TGTGCCAGCAGCTTAGTCACAGGGTCCCACAACAATGAGCAGTTCTTC. It codes for CASSLVTGSHNNEQFF. Together with reference TRBV11-2 and TRBJ2-1, the CDR3 gives the full variable domain: EAGVAQSPRYKIIEKRQSVAFWCNPISGHATLYWYQQILGQGPKLLIQFQNNGVVDDSQLPKDRFSAERLKGVDSTLKIQPAKLEDSAVYLCASSLVTGSHNNEQFFGPGTRLTVL.

This clonotype was observed many times. This rearrangement joins TRBV19 to TRBJ1-4, with D perhaps matching TRBD1 (6 bases). Germline values: CDR1 LNHDA, CDR2 SQIVND (reference sequence). Trimming took off 3 bases at V and 6 bases at J, with 11 bases between the two ends. The length of the CDR3 is 14 residues. The CDR3 nucleotides are TGTGCCAGTAGTATGTACAGGGATCATGAAAAACTGTTTTTT. Its protein product is CASSMYRDHEKLFF.